This entry lists 22 T cell receptor beta chains sequenced from one sample in a study of blood T cell repertoires in COVID-19. Libraries were prepared by immunoSEQ multiplex PCR; TCRdb keeps only in-frame clonotypes and omits some of them. The sample lists 150,000 to 200,000 clones, approximately 82% occurring once. The material sequenced was PBMCs or T cells enriched from blood (not recorded which). The source of these receptors is a man between 45 and 60 years old who had recovered from COVID-19.

The chain carries TRBV27 and TRBJ1-1; the D is unclear. V was clipped by 3 bases and J by 2 bases, with 7 bases between them. Germline V gives CDR1 MNHEY, CDR2 SMNVEV (reference sequence). The CDR3 has 13 amino acids. This CDR3 is CASSFNLNTEAFF. The DNA of the CDR3 is TGTGCCAGCAGTTTTAACCTAAACACTGAAGCTTTCTTT.

The rearrangement joins TRBV21-1 to TRBJ1-1; the table's D gene call, TRBD1, was not cross checked with the DNA. TRBV21-1 corresponds to a pseudogene. CDR3 length: 16 residues. The CDR3 region has the DNA TGTGCCAGCAGTCGACAGGGGGCTTTCATGAACACTGAAGCTTTCTTT. Translated: CASSRQGAFMNTEAFF.

The chain carries TRBV10-2 and TRBJ2-1; 10 bases are a match to TRBD2. The J segment lost 5 bases and the V segment lost 2 bases, leaving 12 bases of the junction unmatched. The CDR3 is 18 amino acids. Per the germline V gene, CDR1 is WSHSY and CDR2 is SAAADI. This CDR3 is CASSEGRSSGGWNNEQFF. In DNA form, the CDR3 reads TGCGCCAGCAGTGAGGGGAGGAGTAGCGGGGGGTGGAACAATGAGCAGTTCTTC.

The CDR3 nucleotides are TGCAGCGGAGTCGCCGGGACAGGGAGTGTGAACACTGAAGCTTTCTTT. It codes for CSGVAGTGSVNTEAFF. The gene calls are TRBV29-1 and TRBJ1-1, with 9 bases that match TRBD1. The CDR3 extends over 16 amino acids. The ends lost 7 bases at V and 0 bases at J; junction bases unmatched: 12. Germline V gene lookup returns CDR1 SQVTM and CDR2 ANQGSEA.

The chain has TRBV7-3 and TRBJ2-7, with 7 bases aligning to TRBD2. J gave up 3 bases and V 2 bases, and 7 bases lay outside the gene matches. Germline assignment: CDR1 SGHTA and CDR2 FQGTGA. The CDR3 has 15 amino acids. CDR3: CASSLSPSGYYEQYF. Here the CDR3 DNA reads TGTGCCAGCAGCTTATCTCCTAGCGGATACTACGAGCAGTACTTC.

This clone has a handful of counts. This chain uses TRBV6-6 with TRBJ1-4, with D tentatively TRBD1 (6 bases). Germline V gene data show CDR1 as MNHNY and CDR2 as SVGAGI (reference sequence). Between the trimmed V and J ends, which lost 10 bases and 7 bases, there was a span of 31 bases. This CDR3 has 18 amino acids. CDR3 residues: CATNRGGASRGEAEKLFF. The CDR3 DNA reads TGTGCCACCAATCGAGGGGGGGCCTCAAGGGGTGAGGCTGAAAAACTGTTTTTT.

The chain recombines TRBV5-1 with TRBJ1-5; weak D call: TRBD1 (5 bases). From germline, CDR1 is SGHRS and CDR2 YFSETQ. Deletions cut 2 bases from V and 1 base from J, with 10 bases between. CDR3 length equals 15 residues. For the CDR3, the DNA is TGCGCCAGCAGCTTAGCCTCAGGGAGCAATCAGCCCCAGCATTTT. It translates to CASSLASGSNQPQHF. Full variable domain (missing parts from reference TRBV5-1 and TRBJ1-5): KAGVTQTPRYLIKTRGQQVTLSCSPISGHRSVSWYQQTPGQGLQFLFEYFSETQRNKGNFPGRFSGRQFSNSRSEMNVSTLELGDSALYLCASSLASGSNQPQHFGDGTRLSIL.

V usage is TRBV9 and J usage is TRBJ2-7; no clear D gene. Germline-derived CDR1 and CDR2 are SGDLS and YYNGEE. This CDR3 region has 13 residues. Trimming took off 2 bases at V and 0 bases at J, with 6 bases between the two ends. The CDR3: CASSVPSSYEQYF. The CDR3 region has the DNA TGTGCCAGCAGCGTGCCGAGCTCCTACGAGCAGTACTTC.

V usage is TRBV13 and J usage is TRBJ2-5; 12 bases fit TRBD2. V trimming: 2 bases; J trimming: 1 base; junction bases outside the gene matches: 11. Germline V gene sequence: CDR1 PRHDT, CDR2 FYEKMQ (reference sequence). CDR3 size: 19 residues. This CDR3 is CASSLRTSGDIFSQETQYF. CDR3 in DNA: TGTGCCAGCAGCTTAAGGACTAGCGGGGACATTTTCTCCCAAGAGACCCAGTACTTC.

The chain combines TRBV24-1 with TRBJ2-1, with D maybe TRBD2 (5 bases). Germline V gives CDR1 KGHDR, CDR2 SFDVKD. V was shortened by 3 bases and J by 5 bases, with 7 bases between the two germline ends. This CDR3 is 13 amino acids long. CDR3 nucleotide sequence: TGTGCCACCAGTGATGGGAGCAACAATGAGCAGTTCTTC. It specifies CATSDGSNNEQFF.

The chain carries TRBV2 and TRBJ1-5, with D possibly matching TRBD1 (6 bases). V was cut by 6 bases and J by 1 base, with 10 bases left in between. Germline V gives CDR1 SNHLY, CDR2 FYNNEI. This CDR3 has 14 amino acids. The DNA of the CDR3 is TGTGCCAGCAGACAGGGTCTGAGCAATCAGCCCCAGCATTTT. Translating it yields CASRQGLSNQPQHF.

The chain employs TRBV5-6 and TRBJ2-1, with D tentatively TRBD2 (5 bases). This CDR3 spans 16 amino acids. The germline CDR1 and CDR2 sequences are SGHDT and YYEEEE. Deletions cut 3 bases from V and 6 bases from J, with 19 bases between. CDR3 sequence: CASSSGGFRDGNEQFF. The CDR3, as DNA: TGTGCCAGCAGCTCCGGAGGCTTTAGGGATGGCAATGAGCAGTTCTTC.

The chain employs TRBV3-1 (or the pseudogene TRBV3-2) and TRBJ2-7, with D perhaps matching TRBD1 (6 bases). CDR3 length: 15 amino acids. Trimming left V 1 base short and J 4 bases short, with 14 bases between. The germline V gene has CDR1 LGHDT and CDR2 YNNKEL (reference sequence). The CDR3 nucleotides read TGTGCCAGCAGCCAAGGGTCGGGACAACTTTACGAGCAGTACTTC. Residues: CASSQGSGQLYEQYF.

The chain recombines TRBV19 with TRBJ1-1; 10 nucleotides agree with TRBD1. The CDR3 totals 13 residues. Looked up from germline, CDR1 is LNHDA and CDR2 is SQIVND (reference sequence). V gave up 10 bases and J gave up 8 bases; unmatched junction bases: 10. CDR3 loop: CATTRDRGLEAFF. The CDR3 DNA sequence: TGTGCCACGACCCGGGACAGGGGATTGGAAGCTTTCTTT.

The chain carries TRBV24-1 and TRBJ2-3; 14 nucleotides agree with TRBD2. Per germline, CDR1 KGHDR and CDR2 SFDVKD. This CDR3 has 17 residues. Trimming at V came to 5 bases and at J to 5 bases, leaving 8 bases not matched to a gene. CDR3 residues: CATSVGLAGDPRDTQYF. CDR3 sequence (DNA): TGTGCCACCAGTGTGGGACTAGCGGGGGACCCCAGAGATACGCAGTATTTT.

The gene calls are TRBV11-2 and TRBJ1-2; no firm D call. The V and J ends lost 4 bases and 0 bases respectively, with 15 bases between them. The CDR3 runs 16 residues. The germline V gene has CDR1 SGHAT and CDR2 FQNNGV. CDR3 DNA: TGTGCCAGCAGCTCCCCCCCCGACAAGACTAACTATGGCTACACCTTC. It translates to CASSSPPDKTNYGYTF.

The chain employs TRBV6-1 and TRBJ1-4, with TRBD1 identical over 7 bases. In germline, CDR1 is MNHNS, CDR2 SASEGT. This CDR3 is built from 14 residues. The V gene end was trimmed by 1 base and the J gene end by 12 bases; junction bases not matched to a gene: 8. The CDR3: CASSEVNRGLELFF. CDR3 in DNA: TGTGCCAGCAGTGAAGTTAACAGGGGTTTAGAACTGTTTTTT.

The rearrangement links TRBV5-1 to TRBJ1-1; D may be TRBD1 (5 bases). CDR1 is SGHRS, CDR2 YFSETQ, per germline. The CDR3 sequence is 16 residues long. Trimming cost V 4 bases and J 0 bases, with 16 bases left between them. CDR3 nucleotide sequence: TGCGCCAGCAGCCCGGGGGGATTAAGCGTGAACACTGAAGCTTTCTTT. Translated: CASSPGGLSVNTEAFF.

V is TRBV25-1 and J is TRBJ1-1; 7 nucleotides match TRBD1. V lost 5 bases, J lost 4 bases, and 7 bases stayed unmatched. The CDR3 has 14 amino acids. Per the germline V gene, CDR1 is MGHDK and CDR2 is SYGVNS. The CDR3 is CASSNAGGSTEAFF. The CDR3 DNA reads as TGTGCCAGCAGTAACGCAGGGGGAAGCACTGAAGCTTTCTTT.

This clone appeared once. The V and J genes are TRBV15 and TRBJ2-2; 9 bases map to TRBD1. The CDR3 is 14 residues long. Germline V gene sequence: CDR1 LNHNV, CDR2 YYDKDF (reference sequence). J gave up 5 bases and V 5 bases, and 3 bases lay outside the gene matches. For the CDR3, the DNA is TGTGCCACCAGCGGGACAGGGAGGACCGGGGAGCTGTTTTTT. Translation gives CATSGTGRTGELFF.

The chain combines TRBV21-1 with TRBJ1-1. TRBV21-1 is recorded as a pseudogene. The CDR3 contains 16 residues. CDR3 protein: CASSSSLVQGGTEAFF. The CDR3 DNA is TGTGCCAGCAGCTCCAGCTTAGTTCAGGGAGGCACTGAAGCTTTCTTT.

This clone was observed a handful of times. The chain uses TRBV28 and TRBJ1-2, with 9 bases fitting TRBD1. V lost 5 bases to trimming and J lost 7 bases; unmatched junction nucleotides: 8. Germline CDR1 reads MDHEN; CDR2 reads SYDVKM. This CDR3 contains 14 residues. The CDR3 region is CASSVPGQGTGYTF. DNA of the CDR3: TGTGCCAGCAGTGTACCGGGACAGGGAACTGGCTACACCTTC.